These T cell receptor beta chains were read from a single sample in a study of cytomegalovirus exposure and HLA in healthy donors. The method was immunoSEQ multiplex PCR; TCRdb's version includes in-frame clones alone and lacks a portion of them. The sample includes 180,000 or so clones, 80% of them seen just once. Sequenced: PBMCs. Receptors were obtained from a girl aged 10 to 17 in good health and CMV-seropositive. Each CDR3 is given with its conserved first and last residue.

V | CDR3
TRBV30 | CAWSMKGEGYTF
TRBV27 | CASSFSNQPQHF
TRBV29-1 | CSVERTSGSRSYNEQFF
TRBV5-1 | CASSLVGSGQRDYGYTF
TRBV9 | CASSATQGYEQYF
TRBV10-3 | CAISEQANTEAFF
TRBV7-9 | CASSPGTGGYYTF
TRBV10-1 | CASSRLAGGGDEQFF
TRBV7-7 | CASSSREGAPEQFF
TRBV18 | CASSPGSQGAFQYF
TRBV25-1 | CASSAIRGTGVSYEQYF
TRBV30 | CAWTPNRGLYNEQFF
TRBV19 | CASRMAGKGYTF
TRBV6-5 | CASSYPGSWEQYF